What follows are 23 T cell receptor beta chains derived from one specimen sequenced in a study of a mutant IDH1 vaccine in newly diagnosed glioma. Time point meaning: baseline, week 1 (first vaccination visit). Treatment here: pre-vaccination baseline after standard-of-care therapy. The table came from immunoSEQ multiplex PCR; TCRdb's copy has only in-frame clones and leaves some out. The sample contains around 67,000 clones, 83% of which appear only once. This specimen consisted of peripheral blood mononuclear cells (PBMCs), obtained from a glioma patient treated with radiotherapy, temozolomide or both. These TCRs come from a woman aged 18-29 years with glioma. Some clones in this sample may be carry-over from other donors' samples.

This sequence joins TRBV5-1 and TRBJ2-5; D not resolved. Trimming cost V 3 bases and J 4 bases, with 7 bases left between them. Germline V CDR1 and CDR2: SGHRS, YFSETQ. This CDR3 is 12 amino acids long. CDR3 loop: CASSSHLETQYF. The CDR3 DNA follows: TGCGCCAGCAGCTCGCACTTAGAGACCCAGTACTTC.

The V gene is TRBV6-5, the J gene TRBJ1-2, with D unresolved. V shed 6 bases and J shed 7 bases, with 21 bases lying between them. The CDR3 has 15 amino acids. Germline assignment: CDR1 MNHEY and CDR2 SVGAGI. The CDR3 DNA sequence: TGTGCCAGCAGGTCCTCATCCTCCGGGTCCCGTGGCTACACCTTC. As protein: CASRSSSSGSRGYTF.

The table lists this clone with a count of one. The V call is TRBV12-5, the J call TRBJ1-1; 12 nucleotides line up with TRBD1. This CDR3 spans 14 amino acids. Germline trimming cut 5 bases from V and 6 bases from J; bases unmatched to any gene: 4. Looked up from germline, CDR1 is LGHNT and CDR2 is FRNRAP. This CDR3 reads CASGLGTGGPEAFF. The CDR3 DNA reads TGTGCTAGTGGTCTCGGGACAGGGGGCCCTGAAGCTTTCTTT.

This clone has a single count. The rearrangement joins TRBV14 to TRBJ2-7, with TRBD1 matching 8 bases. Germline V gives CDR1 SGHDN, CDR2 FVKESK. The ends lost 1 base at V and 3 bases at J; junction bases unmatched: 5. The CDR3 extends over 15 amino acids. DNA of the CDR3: TGTGCCAGCAGCCAAGTTGGGACAGGCTTCTACGAGCAGTACTTC. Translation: CASSQVGTGFYEQYF. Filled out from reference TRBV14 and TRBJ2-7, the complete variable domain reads EAGVTQFPSHSVIEKGQTVTLRCDPISGHDNLYWYRRVMGKEIKFLLHFVKESKQDESGMPNNRFLAERTGGTYSTLKVQPAELEDSGVYFCASSQVGTGFYEQYFGPGTRLTVT.

The CDR3 here is CSVVVYSEEQYF. CDR3 DNA sequence: TGCAGCGTTGTAGTGTACTCGGAAGAGCAGTACTTC. V is TRBV29-1 and J is TRBJ2-7, with unresolved D. Trimming removed 4 bases from V and 7 bases from J, with 14 bases in between. This CDR3 is 12 amino acids long. Germline-derived CDR1 and CDR2 are SQVTM and ANQGSEA.

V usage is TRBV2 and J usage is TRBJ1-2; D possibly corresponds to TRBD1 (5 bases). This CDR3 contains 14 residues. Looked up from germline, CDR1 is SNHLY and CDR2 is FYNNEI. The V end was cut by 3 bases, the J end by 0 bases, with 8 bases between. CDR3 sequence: CASSELGANYGYTF. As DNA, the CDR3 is TGTGCCAGCAGTGAGCTGGGGGCTAACTATGGCTACACCTTC.

The CDR3 here is CASSRTGEWSYEQYF. In DNA form, the CDR3 reads TGTGCCAGCAGCCGGACAGGGGAGTGGTCCTACGAGCAGTACTTC. The V gene is TRBV5-4, the J gene TRBJ2-7, with 9 bases matching TRBD1. The CDR3 runs to 15 residues. V shed 4 bases and J 1 base; nucleotides not matched to a gene: 6. Germline loops: CDR1 SGHNT, CDR2 YYREEE (reference sequence).

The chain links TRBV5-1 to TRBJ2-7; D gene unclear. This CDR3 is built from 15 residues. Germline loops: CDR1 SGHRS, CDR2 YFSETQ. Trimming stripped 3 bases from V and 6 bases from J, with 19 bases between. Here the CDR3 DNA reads TGCGCCAGCAGCTCAGAGGTACATTCTTCTCGCGAGCAGTACTTC. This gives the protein CASSSEVHSSREQYF.

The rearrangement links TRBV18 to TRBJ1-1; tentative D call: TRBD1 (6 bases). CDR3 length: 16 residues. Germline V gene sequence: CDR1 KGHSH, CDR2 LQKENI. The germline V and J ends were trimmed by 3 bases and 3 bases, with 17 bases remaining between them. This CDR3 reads CASSPGFRGADTEAFF. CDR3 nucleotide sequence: TGTGCCAGCTCACCCGGTTTTAGGGGGGCGGACACTGAAGCTTTCTTT.

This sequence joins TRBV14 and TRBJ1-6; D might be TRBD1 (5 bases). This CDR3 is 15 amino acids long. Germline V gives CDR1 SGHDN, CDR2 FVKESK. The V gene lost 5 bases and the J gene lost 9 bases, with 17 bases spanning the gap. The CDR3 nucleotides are TGTGCCAGCAGCGAGGGGAGGGCGAGGATTTCACCCCTCCACTTT. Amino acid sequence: CASSEGRARISPLHF.

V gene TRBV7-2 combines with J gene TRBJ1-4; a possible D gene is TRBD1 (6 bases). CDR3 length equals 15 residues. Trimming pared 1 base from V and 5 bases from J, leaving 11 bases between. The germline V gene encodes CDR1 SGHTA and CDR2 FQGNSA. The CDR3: CASSLDRVLNEKLFF. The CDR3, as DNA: TGTGCCAGCAGCTTAGACAGGGTTCTCAATGAAAAACTGTTTTTT.

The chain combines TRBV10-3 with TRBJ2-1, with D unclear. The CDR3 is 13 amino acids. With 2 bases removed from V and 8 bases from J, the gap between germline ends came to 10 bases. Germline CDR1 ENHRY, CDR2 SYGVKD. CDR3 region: CAISEGRVYEQFF. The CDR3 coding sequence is TGTGCCATCAGTGAGGGACGGGTCTATGAGCAGTTCTTC.

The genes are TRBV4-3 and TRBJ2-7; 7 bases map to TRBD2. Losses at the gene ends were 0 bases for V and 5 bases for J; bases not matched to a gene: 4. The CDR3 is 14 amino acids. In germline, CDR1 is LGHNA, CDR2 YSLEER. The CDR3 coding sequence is TGCGCCAGCAGCCAAGACCCACTAGCGCACGAGCAGTACTTC. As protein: CASSQDPLAHEQYF.

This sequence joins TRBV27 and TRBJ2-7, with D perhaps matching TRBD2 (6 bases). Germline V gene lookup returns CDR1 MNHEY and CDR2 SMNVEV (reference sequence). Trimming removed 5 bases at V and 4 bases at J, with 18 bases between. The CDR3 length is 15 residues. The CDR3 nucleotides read TGTGCCAGCAGTCCCACAAGTAGCGGAGTATACGAGCAGTACTTC. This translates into CASSPTSSGVYEQYF.

CDR3 loop: CASTQDGTSYEQYF. The CDR3 coding sequence is TGTGCCAGCACCCAGGACGGGACTTCCTACGAGCAGTACTTC. The rearrangement uses TRBV2 and TRBJ2-7; weak D call: TRBD2 (6 bases). The germline V and J ends were trimmed by 7 bases and 1 base, with 14 bases remaining between them. Germline V lookup: CDR1 SNHLY, CDR2 FYNNEI. This CDR3 spans 14 amino acids. Filled out from reference TRBV2 and TRBJ2-7, the complete variable domain reads EPEVTQTPSHQVTQMGQEVILRCVPISNHLYFYWYRQILGQKVEFLVSFYNNEISEKSEIFDDQFSVERPDGSNFTLKIRSTKLEDSAMYFCASTQDGTSYEQYFGPGTRLTVT.

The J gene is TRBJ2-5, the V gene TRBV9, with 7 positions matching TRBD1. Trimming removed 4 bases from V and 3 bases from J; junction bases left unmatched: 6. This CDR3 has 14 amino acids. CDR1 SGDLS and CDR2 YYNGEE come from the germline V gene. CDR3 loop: CASSSTGSKETQYF. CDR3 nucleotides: TGTGCCAGCAGCTCGACAGGGTCGAAAGAGACCCAGTACTTC. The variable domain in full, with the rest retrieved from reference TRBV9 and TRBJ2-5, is DSGVTQTPKHLITATGQRVTLRCSPRSGDLSVYWYQQSLDQGLQFLIQYYNGEERAKGNILERFSAQQFPDLHSELNLSSLELGDSALYFCASSSTGSKETQYFGPGTRLLVL.

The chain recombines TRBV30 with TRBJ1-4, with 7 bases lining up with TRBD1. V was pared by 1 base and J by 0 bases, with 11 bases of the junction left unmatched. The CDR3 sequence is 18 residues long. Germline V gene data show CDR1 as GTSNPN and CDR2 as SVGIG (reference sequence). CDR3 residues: CAWSGAGTVGTTNEKLFF. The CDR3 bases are TGTGCCTGGAGTGGTGCCGGGACAGTTGGAACAACTAATGAAAAACTGTTTTTT. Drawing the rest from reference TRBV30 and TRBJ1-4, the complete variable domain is SQTIHQWPATLVQPVGSPLSLECTVEGTSNPNLYWYRQAAGRGLQLLFYSVGIGQISSEVPQNLSASRPQDRQFILSSKKLLLSDSGFYLCAWSGAGTVGTTNEKLFFGSGTQLSVL.

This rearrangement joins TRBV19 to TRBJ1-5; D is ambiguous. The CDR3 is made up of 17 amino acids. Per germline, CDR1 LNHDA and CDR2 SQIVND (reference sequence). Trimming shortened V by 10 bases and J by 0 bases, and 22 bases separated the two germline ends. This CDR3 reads CATQRSPGSYSNQPQHF. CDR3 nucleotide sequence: TGTGCCACCCAACGGTCCCCTGGGAGTTATAGCAATCAGCCCCAGCATTTT.

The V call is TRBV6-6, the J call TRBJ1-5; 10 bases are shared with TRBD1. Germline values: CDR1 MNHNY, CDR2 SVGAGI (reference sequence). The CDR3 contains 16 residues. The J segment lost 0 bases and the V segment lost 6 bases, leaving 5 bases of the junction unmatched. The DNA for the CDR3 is TGTGCCAGCAGATACGGGACAGGGGTTAGCAATCAGCCCCAGCATTTT. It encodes CASRYGTGVSNQPQHF.

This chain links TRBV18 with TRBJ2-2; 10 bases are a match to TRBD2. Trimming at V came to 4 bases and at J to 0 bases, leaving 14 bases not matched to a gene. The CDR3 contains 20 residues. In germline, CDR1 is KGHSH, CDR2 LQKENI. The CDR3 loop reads CASSQRPLTSGAPNTGELFF. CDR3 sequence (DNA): TGTGCCAGCTCACAACGCCCCCTTACTAGCGGGGCTCCGAACACCGGGGAGCTGTTTTTT.

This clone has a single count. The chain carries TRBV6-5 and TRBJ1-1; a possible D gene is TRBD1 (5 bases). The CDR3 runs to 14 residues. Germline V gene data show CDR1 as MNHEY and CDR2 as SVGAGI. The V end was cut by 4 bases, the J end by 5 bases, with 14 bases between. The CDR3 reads CASSWRGKGTEAFF. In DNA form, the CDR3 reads TGTGCCAGCAGTTGGCGGGGGAAGGGGACTGAAGCTTTCTTT.

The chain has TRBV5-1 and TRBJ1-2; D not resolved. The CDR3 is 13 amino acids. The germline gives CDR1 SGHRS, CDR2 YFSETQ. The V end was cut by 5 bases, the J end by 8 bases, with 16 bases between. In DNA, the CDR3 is TGCGCCAGCAGTTTTAACGGAGGACGGGGCTACACCTTC. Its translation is CASSFNGGRGYTF.

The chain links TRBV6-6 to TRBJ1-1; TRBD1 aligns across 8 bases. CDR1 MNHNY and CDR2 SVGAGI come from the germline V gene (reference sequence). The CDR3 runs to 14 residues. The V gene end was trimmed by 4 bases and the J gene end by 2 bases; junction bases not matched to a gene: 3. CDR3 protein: CASSSSGGNTEAFF. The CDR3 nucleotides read TGTGCCAGCAGTTCATCAGGGGGCAACACTGAAGCTTTCTTT.